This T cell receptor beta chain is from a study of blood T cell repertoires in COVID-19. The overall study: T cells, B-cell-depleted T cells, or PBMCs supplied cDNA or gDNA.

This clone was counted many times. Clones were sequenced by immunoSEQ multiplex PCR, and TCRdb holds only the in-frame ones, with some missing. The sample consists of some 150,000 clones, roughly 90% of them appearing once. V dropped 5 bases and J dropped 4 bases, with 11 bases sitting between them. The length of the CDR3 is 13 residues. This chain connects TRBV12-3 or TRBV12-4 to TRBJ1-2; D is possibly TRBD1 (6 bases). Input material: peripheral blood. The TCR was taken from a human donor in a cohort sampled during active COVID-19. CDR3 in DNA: TGTGCCAGCAGTCCCCCGACAGGCTATGGCTACACCTTC. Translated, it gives CASSPPTGYGYTF.